This entry lists 29 T cell receptor beta chains sequenced from one sample in a study of shared clonotypes between healthy human individuals. Method: immunoSEQ multiplex PCR; TCRdb's copy keeps in-frame clones and lacks some. The sample yields more than 2 million clones, 93% seen once. As defined, naive CD8 cells were CD45RO-negative and positively selected for CCR7, with terminally differentiated effector memory CD45RA+ cells excluded. The sequencing input was naive CD8+ T cells from PBMCs. Receptor source: a man in his late teens or twenties in good health. Some clones in this sample may be carry-over from other donors' samples.

The genes are TRBV9 and TRBJ2-1, with D maybe TRBD1 (5 bases). Trimming left V 3 bases short and J 2 bases short, with 9 bases between. The CDR3 extends over 14 amino acids. Germline CDR1 reads SGDLS; CDR2 reads YYNGEE. The CDR3 region is CASSGRAPYNEQFF. The CDR3, as DNA: TGTGCCAGCAGCGGCAGGGCGCCCTACAATGAGCAGTTCTTC.

The CDR3 coding sequence is TGTGCCAGCAGCCAAGTATCAGGCGATTACGAGCAGTACTTC. This gives the protein CASSQVSGDYEQYF. This chain connects TRBV14 to TRBJ2-7; D unclear. V was trimmed by 1 base and J by 4 bases, leaving 11 bases between them. Germline CDR1 SGHDN, CDR2 FVKESK. The CDR3 totals 14 residues.

The V and J genes are TRBV28 and TRBJ2-7; D is undetermined. CDR3 length equals 13 residues. Germline V gene data show CDR1 as MDHEN and CDR2 as SYDVKM. The V gene lost 3 bases and the J gene lost 5 bases, with 11 bases spanning the gap. CDR3 protein: CASSFGTDNEQYF. CDR3 in DNA: TGTGCCAGCAGTTTCGGCACAGACAACGAGCAGTACTTC.

V is TRBV5-8 and J is TRBJ2-7, with D possibly being TRBD2 (6 bases). The CDR3 totals 15 residues. Trimming removed 4 bases from V and 0 bases from J, with 14 bases in between. CDR1 is SGHTS and CDR2 is YDEGEE in the germline V gene. CDR3 in amino acids: CASSPTSSSSYEQYF. The DNA for the CDR3 is TGTGCCAGCAGCCCGACTAGTTCAAGCTCCTACGAGCAGTACTTC.

V usage is TRBV9 and J usage is TRBJ2-2; tentative D call: TRBD2 (5 bases). This CDR3 is 14 amino acids long. The germline V gene has CDR1 SGDLS and CDR2 YYNGEE. Trimming pared 4 bases from V and 1 base from J, leaving 8 bases between. This chain's CDR3 is CASSLGLNTGELFF. The CDR3 DNA sequence: TGTGCCAGCAGCCTCGGACTGAACACCGGGGAGCTGTTTTTT.

The chain combines TRBV9 with TRBJ2-6, with TRBD1 matching 9 bases. CDR3 length: 19 residues. Trimming at V came to 2 bases and at J to 1 base, leaving 10 bases not matched to a gene. Germline V gene lookup returns CDR1 SGDLS and CDR2 YYNGEE. CDR3 sequence: CASSVYRDRDRSGANVLTF. The CDR3 nucleotides are TGTGCCAGCAGCGTTTACCGGGACAGGGATCGGTCTGGGGCCAACGTCCTGACTTTC.

The genes are TRBV5-6 and TRBJ1-1, with D possibly being TRBD1 (6 bases). V was clipped by 2 bases and J by 0 bases, with 11 bases between them. The germline CDR1 and CDR2 sequences are SGHDT and YYEEEE. The CDR3 runs 15 residues. In DNA form, the CDR3 reads TGTGCCAGCAGCTTAACAGGGTACATGAACACTGAAGCTTTCTTT. Protein sequence: CASSLTGYMNTEAFF.

For this clone: This sample includes further DNA sequences coding for the same CDR3. J is TRBJ2-7 and V is TRBV11-2; D is unclear. The V gene lost 1 base and the J gene lost 3 bases, with 7 bases spanning the gap. The CDR3 spans 13 residues. Germline-derived CDR1 and CDR2 are SGHAT and FQNNGV. The CDR3 region is CASSLATVYEQYF. The DNA for the CDR3 is TGTGCCAGCAGCTTAGCCACGGTCTACGAGCAGTACTTC.

The genes are TRBV6-1 and TRBJ1-5, with D uncertain. V was cut by 4 bases and J by 3 bases, with 10 bases left in between. Germline V gene lookup returns CDR1 MNHNS and CDR2 SASEGT. The CDR3 has 14 residues. DNA of the CDR3: TGTGCCAGCAGTGTTAGACGGCTCAATCAGCCCCAGCATTTT. It encodes CASSVRRLNQPQHF.

This clone has only a few counts. V is TRBV4-2 and J is TRBJ1-1, with D unclear. Germline V gene data show CDR1 as LGHNA and CDR2 as YNFKEQ. The ends were cut back, 0 bases at V and 5 bases at J, with 10 bases in the middle. The length of the CDR3 is 14 residues. The CDR3 DNA reads TGTGCCAGCAGCCAAGAATGGGCGGAGACTGAAGCTTTCTTT. Translated: CASSQEWAETEAFF.

The count of this clone is one. V is TRBV10-3 and J is TRBJ2-3, with TRBD2 matching over 11 bases. Germline-derived CDR1 and CDR2 are ENHRY and SYGVKD. This CDR3 is 16 amino acids long. The V and J ends lost 4 bases and 3 bases, in that order; junction bases with no gene match: 6. This CDR3 reads CAISGQLAGVTDTQYF. Here the CDR3 DNA reads TGTGCCATCAGTGGCCAACTAGCGGGAGTTACAGATACGCAGTATTTT.

The rearrangement uses TRBV19 and TRBJ2-7; TRBD1 aligns across 9 bases. Germline V gene lookup returns CDR1 LNHDA and CDR2 SQIVND (reference sequence). The junction had 5 bases not matched to a gene; V was cut back by 3 bases and J by 2 bases. CDR3 length: 15 amino acids. This CDR3 reads CASSMGQGLTYEQYF. The CDR3 DNA sequence: TGTGCCAGTAGTATGGGACAGGGACTAACCTACGAGCAGTACTTC.

The J gene is TRBJ2-5, the V gene TRBV4-1; 10 bases fit TRBD2. The CDR3 covers 17 residues. Germline V gene sequence: CDR1 MGHRA, CDR2 YSYEKL. V was clipped by 1 base and J by 0 bases; unmatched bases: 5. The CDR3 region is CASSQAPAGGYQETQYF. The CDR3 region has the DNA TGCGCCAGCAGCCAAGCCCCAGCGGGAGGGTACCAAGAGACCCAGTACTTC.

V usage is TRBV30 and J usage is TRBJ2-2, with D uncertain. This CDR3 contains 15 residues. Germline V gene data show CDR1 as GTSNPN and CDR2 as SVGIG (reference sequence). The V end was cut by 0 bases, the J end by 3 bases, with 11 bases between. CDR3 loop: CAWSVHRTYTGELFF. Written as DNA, the CDR3 is TGTGCCTGGAGTGTACACAGAACCTACACCGGGGAGCTGTTTTTT.

This clone was detected once. The chain links TRBV2 to TRBJ2-1; TRBD1 aligns across 9 bases. J was trimmed by 6 bases and V by 11 bases; bases with no gene match: 11. The germline CDR1 and CDR2 sequences are SNHLY and FYNNEI. The CDR3 extends over 14 amino acids. CDR3 bases: TGTGCCGGAAAAACAGGGGGCCCTTCCAATGAGCAGTTCTTC. The encoded protein is CAGKTGGPSNEQFF.

In this sample, this clone turned up a few times. J is TRBJ1-3 and V is TRBV6-1; D not resolved. V dropped 6 bases and J dropped 0 bases, with 12 bases sitting between them. The CDR3 has 15 amino acids. Germline CDR1 MNHNS, CDR2 SASEGT. As DNA, the CDR3 is TGTGCCAGCAGGGCAGAGGGTTTCTCTGGAAACACCATATATTTT. Its protein is CASRAEGFSGNTIYF.

The CDR3 reads CASSSQYSNQPQHF. Written as DNA, the CDR3 is TGTGCCAGCAGTTCTCAGTATAGCAATCAGCCCCAGCATTTT. The J gene is TRBJ1-5, the V gene TRBV28; D remains ambiguous. Trimming took 4 bases from V and 0 from J, leaving 7 bases between them. The CDR3 is made up of 14 amino acids. Germline V gene lookup returns CDR1 MDHEN and CDR2 SYDVKM.

On this clone itself: Other DNA sequences from this sample encode an identical CDR3 as well. The V and J genes are TRBV5-1 and TRBJ2-1, with D unclear. Per germline, CDR1 SGHRS and CDR2 YFSETQ. The CDR3 totals 15 residues. V shed 1 base and J shed 3 bases, with 11 bases lying between them. The DNA of the CDR3 is TGCGCCAGCAGCTTGAGTGCCGACTTCTACAATGAGCAGTTCTTC. Translating gives CASSLSADFYNEQFF.

CDR3 in amino acids: CASSSRPLTGTDTQYF. The CDR3 DNA reads as TGTGCCAGCAGCTCCCGGCCCCTCACAGGGACAGATACGCAGTATTTT. This chain connects TRBV7-9 to TRBJ2-3, with D possibly matching TRBD1 (6 bases). CDR1 and CDR2 from the germline V gene are SEHNR and FQNEAQ (reference sequence). The V end was cut by 4 bases, the J end by 3 bases, with 17 bases between. This CDR3 comprises 16 residues.

The V and J genes are TRBV13 and TRBJ2-1; D not certain. Between the trimmed V and J ends, which lost 3 bases and 9 bases, there was a span of 15 bases. This CDR3 contains 14 residues. Germline lookup yields CDR1 PRHDT and CDR2 FYEKMQ (reference sequence). For the CDR3, the DNA is TGTGCCAGCAGCTTTTGGGTAAGGGTCCGTGAGCAGTTCTTC. Protein product: CASSFWVRVREQFF.

J is TRBJ2-7 and V is TRBV29-1; 8 nucleotides align to TRBD2. The germline V gene encodes CDR1 SQVTM and CDR2 ANQGSEA. The CDR3 is 12 residues long. Here the CDR3 DNA reads TGCAGTGTAGCGGGACAATCCTACGAGCAGTACTTC. It encodes CSVAGQSYEQYF.

The chain is built from TRBV27 and TRBJ2-5; D gene uncertain. The DNA end is more similar to TRBJ2-7, so the J call may be wrong. The CDR3 totals 14 residues. The germline V gene encodes CDR1 MNHEY and CDR2 SMNVEV (reference sequence). The CDR3 DNA reads as TGTGCCAGCAGTTCTGGTGGGCCGGGTGGCGAGCAGTACTTC. This gives the protein CASSSGGPGGEQYF.

The chain employs TRBV19 and TRBJ1-1; possible D gene TRBD1, 5 bases. Deletions cut 5 bases from V and 0 bases from J, with 16 bases between. The CDR3 runs to 16 residues. Germline CDR1 LNHDA, CDR2 SQIVND (reference sequence). The chain's CDR3 is CASSSLGGLVNTEAFF. The DNA of the CDR3 is TGTGCCAGTAGTTCCCTGGGGGGTTTAGTGAACACTGAAGCTTTCTTT.

This sequence joins TRBV25-1 and TRBJ2-3; D is possibly TRBD2 (5 bases). Trimming cost V 1 base and J 8 bases, with 7 bases left between them. Per the germline V gene, CDR1 is MGHDK and CDR2 is SYGVNS. This CDR3 contains 12 residues. CDR3 coding DNA: TGTGCCAGCAGTGAATTCGAGGGTACGCAGTATTTT. Its protein product is CASSEFEGTQYF.

The chain has TRBV10-1 and TRBJ2-7, with 7 bases aligning to TRBD1. This CDR3 has 15 residues. Germline V gene lookup returns CDR1 WNHNN and CDR2 SYGVQD (reference sequence). The V segment lost 0 bases and the J segment 2 bases; nucleotides outside the gene matches: 4. Written as DNA, the CDR3 is TGCGCCAGCAGTGAGTCGGACAGGACAGCCTACGAGCAGTACTTC. Protein product: CASSESDRTAYEQYF.

This rearrangement joins TRBV14 to TRBJ2-3, with D possibly matching TRBD2 (6 bases). Trimming shortened V by 1 base and J by 3 bases, and 11 bases separated the two germline ends. Germline CDR1 SGHDN, CDR2 FVKESK. This CDR3 spans 15 amino acids. The CDR3 is CASSQVGGGTDTQYF. CDR3 nucleotide sequence: TGTGCCAGCAGCCAAGTTGGGGGAGGAACAGATACGCAGTATTTT.

The V call is TRBV7-8, the J call TRBJ2-1; 8 bases align to TRBD2. This CDR3 is 15 amino acids long. V lost 5 bases to trimming and J lost 4 bases; unmatched junction nucleotides: 7. The germline V gene has CDR1 SGHVS and CDR2 FQNEAQ. The CDR3 loop is CASSPTSASYNEQFF. CDR3 in DNA: TGTGCCAGCAGCCCGACTAGCGCCTCGTACAATGAGCAGTTCTTC. Combining the CDR3 with reference TRBV7-8 and TRBJ2-1 gives the whole variable domain GAGVSQSPRYKVAKRGQDVALRCDPISGHVSLFWYQQALGQGPEFLTYFQNEAQLDKSGLPSDRFFAERPEGSVSTLKIQRTQQEDSAVYLCASSPTSASYNEQFFGPGTRLTVL.

This clone was counted between two and nine times. This chain connects TRBV7-9 to TRBJ2-2, with D possibly matching TRBD1 (6 bases). This CDR3 is 13 amino acids long. Germline-derived CDR1 and CDR2 are SEHNR and FQNEAQ (reference sequence). Trimming pared 5 bases from V and 7 bases from J, leaving 11 bases between. In DNA form, the CDR3 reads TGTGCCAGCAGCCCCGGACAGCTCGGGGAGCTGTTTTTT. It specifies CASSPGQLGELFF.

V usage is TRBV19 and J usage is TRBJ1-4; D ambiguous. The CDR3 extends over 12 amino acids. Trimming shortened V by 7 bases and J by 7 bases, and 10 bases separated the two germline ends. Germline V CDR1 and CDR2: LNHDA, SQIVND (reference sequence). The CDR3 coding sequence is TGTGCCAGTAACTTCTTCGGTGAAAAACTGTTTTTT. It codes for CASNFFGEKLFF.